Listed below are T cell receptor beta chains from one sample, sequenced in a study of Ad26.COV2.S vaccination and SARS-CoV-2 variants. This table comes from immunoSEQ multiplex PCR, and its TCRdb copy is limited to in-frame clones, with some not included. The sample has roughly 300,000 clones, around 88% seen once. The sequencing used peripheral blood, collected in a trial of Ad26.COV2.S vaccine versus placebo. The receptors come from a person between 18 and 59 years old who received the Ad26.COV2.S COVID-19 vaccine or a placebo. Each CDR3 is given with its conserved first and last residue. The order of the fields is clone size, D gene, V gene, J gene, CDR3 DNA, CDR3 protein. The D gene is left open where the match is weak. Part of the rows lack a size; the others show once, few, many or a class for expanded clones.

size: .; D: .; V: TRBV11-3; J: TRBJ2-2; DNA: TGTGCCAGCAGCTTTTCGACGGTGAACACCGGGGAGCTGTTTTTT; CDR3: CASSFSTVNTGELFF
size: once; D: TRBD2; V: TRBV6-5; J: TRBJ2-7; DNA: TGTGCCAGCAGCTTTGGGACTAGCGGGAATTACGAGCAGTACTTC; CDR3: CASSFGTSGNYEQYF
size: .; D: .; V: TRBV5-5; J: TRBJ2-7; DNA: TGTGCCAGCAGCCTCCCCGGGATCGAGCAGTACTTC; CDR3: CASSLPGIEQYF
size: .; D: .; V: TRBV11-3; J: TRBJ1-1; DNA: TGTGCCAGCAGCCTAGCACGGTTGAACACTGAAGCTTTCTTT; CDR3: CASSLARLNTEAFF
size: .; D: TRBD2; V: TRBV5-1; J: TRBJ2-5; DNA: TGCGCCAGCAGCTTCTCCGGGACTAGCTTTCAGGAGACCCAGTACTTC; CDR3: CASSFSGTSFQETQYF
size: .; D: .; V: TRBV5-1; J: TRBJ1-1; DNA: TGCGCCAGCAGCACACAGACAGGGAACACTGAAGCTTTCTTT; CDR3: CASSTQTGNTEAFF
size: once; D: TRBD1; V: TRBV5-6; J: TRBJ2-7; DNA: TGTGCCAGCAGCTTAGGACCCTTTTTCCAGGGGGCTGCAGAGCAGTACTTC; CDR3: CASSLGPFFQGAAEQYF
size: .; D: .; V: TRBV11-2; J: TRBJ1-1; DNA: TGTGCCAGCAGCGAGCCTTTTATCACTGAAGCTTTCTTT; CDR3: CASSEPFITEAFF
size: .; D: .; V: TRBV2; J: TRBJ1-3; DNA: TGTGCCAGCAGTGATAGTGGTAGCTCTGGAAACACCATATATTTT; CDR3: CASSDSGSSGNTIYF
size: .; D: .; V: TRBV12-5; J: TRBJ1-1; DNA: TGTGCTAGTGGTTTGGTCCTTGGGACTTCCTTCACTGAAGCTTTCTTT; CDR3: CASGLVLGTSFTEAFF
size: .; D: .; V: TRBV6-5; J: TRBJ1-1; DNA: TGTGCCAGCAGTCAGTACGGGACGGAGAACACTGAAGCTTTCTTT; CDR3: CASSQYGTENTEAFF
size: .; D: .; V: TRBV7-9; J: TRBJ1-1; DNA: TGTGCCAGCCGACCGGGCCCGGGCTCAGGAGCTTTCTTT; CDR3: CASRPGPGSGAFF
size: .; D: .; V: TRBV28; J: TRBJ1-2; DNA: TGTGCCAGCAGCCGAGATATCTATGGCTACACCTTC; CDR3: CASSRDIYGYTF
size: .; D: .; V: TRBV7-9; J: TRBJ2-2; DNA: TGTGCCAGCAGCTCGGGACGGACAGGACTACACGGGGAGCTGTTTTTT; CDR3: CASSSGRTGLHGELFF
size: .; D: TRBD2; V: TRBV5-1; J: TRBJ2-1; DNA: TGCGCCAGCAGCTTGGATGGACTAGCGGGAAGTGAGCAGTTCTTC; CDR3: CASSLDGLAGSEQFF
size: .; D: TRBD2; V: TRBV5-1; J: TRBJ2-5; DNA: TGCGCCAGCAGCTTGGTTCCTAGCGGGGGGGCAGGAGAGACCCAGTACTTC; CDR3: CASSLVPSGGAGETQYF
size: few; D: .; V: TRBV19; J: TRBJ1-1; DNA: TGTGCCAGTATGGGACACACTAACACTGAAGCTTTCTTT; CDR3: CASMGHTNTEAFF
size: .; D: .; V: TRBV5-1; J: TRBJ2-7; DNA: TGCGCCAGCAGCTTGGCCATAGGTAACGAGCAGTACTTC; CDR3: CASSLAIGNEQYF
size: .; D: .; V: TRBV24-1; J: TRBJ2-2; DNA: TGTGCCACCAGTGAAGCCGGGGCCCCCCCCGGGGAGCTGTTTTTT; CDR3: CATSEAGAPPGELFF
size: .; D: .; V: TRBV5-5; J: TRBJ1-6; DNA: TGTGCCAGCAGCTTGGACAGGGCCAATTCACCCCTCCACTTT; CDR3: CASSLDRANSPLHF
size: .; D: .; V: TRBV10-3; J: TRBJ1-2; DNA: TGTGCCATCAGTGAGTCCCCCGGGGGCAACTATGGCTACACCTTC; CDR3: CAISESPGGNYGYTF
size: .; D: TRBD1; V: TRBV13; J: TRBJ1-3; DNA: TGTGCCAGCAGCTTAGGCAGGGGGCCTGGAAACACCATATATTTT; CDR3: CASSLGRGPGNTIYF
size: .; D: .; V: TRBV2; J: TRBJ2-7; DNA: TGTGCCAGCAGTGAGAGGAACGAGCAGTACTTC; CDR3: CASSERNEQYF
size: .; D: TRBD1; V: TRBV4-2; J: TRBJ1-3; DNA: TGTGCCAGCAGCCAAGATGGGACAGGGGCCGCGGCGGGAAACACCATATATTTT; CDR3: CASSQDGTGAAAGNTIYF
size: .; D: .; V: TRBV7-9; J: TRBJ2-2; DNA: TGTGCCAGCAGCCCCCCTGTCGGGGAGCTGTTTTTT; CDR3: CASSPPVGELFF
size: .; D: TRBD1; V: TRBV19; J: TRBJ1-2; DNA: TGTGCCAGTAGTACTGCCGGGACAGAGATATATGGCTACACCTTC; CDR3: CASSTAGTEIYGYTF
size: .; D: .; V: TRBV19; J: TRBJ2-7; DNA: TGTGCCAGTAGTCCTCAGGGGATTGGAGACGAGCAGTACTTC; CDR3: CASSPQGIGDEQYF
size: .; D: TRBD2; V: TRBV5-5; J: TRBJ2-3; DNA: TGTGCCAGCAGCTTGAGCGGGACTAGCGGGAGGCTGGGTTCAGATACGCAGTATTTT; CDR3: CASSLSGTSGRLGSDTQYF
size: few; D: .; V: TRBV9; J: TRBJ1-4; DNA: TGTGCCAGCAGCTACGATGGACGAAATGAAAAACTGTTTTTT; CDR3: CASSYDGRNEKLFF
size: .; D: .; V: TRBV27; J: TRBJ2-7; DNA: TGTGCCGCCGGGGACTACGAGCAGTACTTC; CDR3: CAAGDYEQYF
size: .; D: .; V: TRBV9; J: TRBJ2-3; DNA: TGTGCCAGCCGGGCCTCATCCACAGATACGCAGTATTTT; CDR3: CASRASSTDTQYF
size: .; D: .; V: TRBV20-1; J: TRBJ1-2; DNA: TGCAGTGCTAGTCGGGGGGCGCGAGGCTACACCTTC; CDR3: CSASRGARGYTF
size: .; D: TRBD1; V: TRBV18; J: TRBJ2-6; DNA: TGTGCCAGCTCACCGACAGGGAACTCTGGGGCCAACGTCCTGACTTTC; CDR3: CASSPTGNSGANVLTF
size: .; D: .; V: TRBV4-3; J: TRBJ1-4; DNA: TGCGCCAGCAGCCAACAAACAGGGTCGGGTGAAAAACTGTTTTTT; CDR3: CASSQQTGSGEKLFF
size: .; D: .; V: TRBV5-8; J: TRBJ2-3; DNA: TGTGCCAGCAGCTGGAGCAGGGAGATTATGGATACGCAGTATTTT; CDR3: CASSWSREIMDTQYF
size: once; D: TRBD2; V: TRBV9; J: TRBJ2-1; DNA: TGTGCCAGCAGCGTAGACGATAGCGGGGATGAGCAGTTCTTC; CDR3: CASSVDDSGDEQFF